The clone carrying this T cell receptor beta chain has more than one count but fewer than ten. Its cognate antigen is unknown. The data derive from a study of human T cells and chemical hapten exposure. Study summary: A patient group, mainly female, showed alopecia areata, totalis or universalis.

As for time point: patch test 3, about 24 weeks after DPC sensitization. Treatment meaning: therapeutic diphenylcyclopropenone sensitization with weekly scalp DPC. Unique molecular identifiers were attached to individual cDNA molecules during library preparation. TCRdb reprocessed the RACE reads with MiXCR, giving one entry per CDR3 protein. The sample has around 200,000 distinct CDR3 sequences, about 22% seen once. Per germline, CDR1 MNHEY and CDR2 SVGAGI. The CDR3 sequence is 13 residues long. V shed 8 bases, J shed 9 bases, and the junction held 11 bases outside the gene matches. Notes on the study in general: Unchanged with DPC sensitization were TCRs above 1 in 1000 frequency.

This chain connects TRBV6-5 to TRBJ2-3, with 7 bases that match TRBD2. The TCR was taken from a woman aged 40 to 50 with alopecia areata. Some clones in this sample may be carry-over from other donors' samples. Source: whole blood, taken in connection with sensitization to the hapten diphenylcyclopropenone (DPC). The CDR3 loop reads CASYGGAGDTQYF. DNA for the CDR3: TGTGCCAGCTACGGAGGGGCGGGGGACACGCAGTATTTT.